This T cell receptor (beta chain) was recovered during a study of blood T cells in healthy people across ages (dated by TCRdb to between 2015 and 2017). At the level of the whole study: In model experiments, template switching captured about one uniquely barcoded TCR beta cDNA molecule for every two T cells. Age-related changes in TCR beta repertoire diversity were measured in the study by deep sequencing normalized with unique cDNA molecular identifiers. To avoid experimental bias, donors of different ages were spread randomly across the sequencing lanes. The study analyzed two additional independent replicas of 1 million unique cDNA reads from the same blood draw for two donors, one aged 18 to 30 and one aged 80 or older. Donors were grouped into four age groups: young (average approximately 16 years), middle-aged (roughly 40), aged (around 60) and long-lived (approximately 75). The study at large found these results: Observed TCR beta diversity per million T cells fell roughly linearly with age, and a significant reduction was already apparent by age around 36. Observed TCR beta diversity correlated strongly with the percentage of naive T cells measured by flow cytometry. Compared with the aged group, the long-lived group had more naive CD4+ T cells, fewer expanded clones and increased TCR diversity, suggesting age selection. Bulk unsorted PBMC profiling prevented conclusive comparison of naive and antigen-experienced compartments. Because the CMV infection status of the donors was unknown, age-related changes in expanded clonotypes may potentially have been confounded. Estimates of total diversity based on one million sequenced T cells were considered lower bounds and underestimates.

Trimmed from V: 6 bases; trimmed from J: 3 bases; junction bases lacking a gene match: 8. The CDR3, from cysteine to phenylalanine, totals 14 residues. The kept DNA is CDR3 alone, 42 bases in frame from the first base. CDR1 and CDR2, looked up from the germline V gene, are SQVTM and ANQGSEA. Library generation was performed with 5' RACE. The run used an Illumina HiSeq 2500. A second about 7 to 11 cycle PCR used a sample-barcoded 5' primer and a J-beta primer mix. Each TCR beta cDNA molecule received a unique molecular identifier from a template-switch 5' adaptor carrying 12 random nucleotides. Each sample yielded at least 3 million CDR3-containing paired-end reads. The Mint cDNA synthesis kit, primed by a TRBC-specific oligonucleotide, was used to synthesize first-strand cDNA from all RNA. All cDNA was treated with uracil-DNA glycosylase and then went through a first 18-cycle PCR with the universal primers M1SS and BC2_uni_R. The original pipeline was this. For normalization, 1 million high-quality reads, each with a distinct molecular identifier, were randomly selected from each sample. Reads with shared molecular identifiers were discarded instead of being binned into consensus sequences. MiTCR, set to a Q25 quality threshold and the strictest error-elimination algorithm, was used for CDR3 identification, clonotype clustering and error correction. A nonparametric unseen species model with Euler transformation was used to estimate lower-bound total TCR beta diversity. TCRdb reprocessing: public reads trimmed at Q25 with fastp, clones called with MiXCR, in-frame beta chains kept. Rows with one shared CDR3 protein collapse into an entry with the most common genes and DNA. The V and J calls were not made by the authors but by TCRdb's processing. In all, the sample holds roughly 680,000 distinct CDR3 sequences, and about 51% of those were seen once. The ten most abundant clones make up about 14% of the sample.

Systemically healthy Caucasian individuals from Russia, 39 in total and aged roughly 6 to 95 years, were included as donors. Each donor gave around 9.9 milliliters of peripheral blood, collected into EDTA-treated Vacutainer tubes. Ficoll-Paque density-gradient centrifugation was used to isolate PBMCs, with at least 6 million per sample. Trizol reagent was used to extract total RNA from the PBMCs, yielding at least 6 micrograms per sample. For every donor, an aliquot of PBMCs went through flow cytometry to measure the percentages of naive CD45RAhigh/CD27high T cells. To note about this clonotype: The specificity of this receptor is unknown. The sample holds no much larger clone one base away, and base qualities are not on file.

The sequence came from a woman older than 75 in good health. The sequenced material came from blood. The V gene is TRBV29-1 and the J gene is TRBJ2-1; 7 bases in between match TRBD1. The DNA is TGCAGCGTCCAGGGGGTCGGGGTCTACAATGAGCAGTTCTTC. Its coded protein is CSVQGVGVYNEQFF.